The present entry profiles one T cell receptor beta chain with its context. The data were taken from a study of cytomegalovirus exposure and HLA in healthy donors. CDR3 size: 15 residues. CDR1 is LNHNV and CDR2 is YYDKDF in the germline V gene (reference sequence). V was trimmed by 1 base and J by 5 bases, leaving 9 bases between them. Primers: 60 Vbeta forward and 13 Jbeta reverse. Assay: immunoSEQ multiplex PCR; the TCRdb copy retains only in-frame clones and omits some. The repertoire holds about 150,000 clones, with about four fifths as singletons. This TCR derives from a woman aged 45-65 years in good health and CMV-seropositive. The chain is built from TRBV15 and TRBJ1-6, with D perhaps matching TRBD1 (5 bases). Sequencing input: PBMCs. The CDR3 here is CATSRGQPNNSPLHF. In nucleotides, the CDR3 is TGTGCCACCAGCAGAGGACAGCCGAATAATTCACCCCTCCACTTT. Full variable domain (rest looked up from reference TRBV15 and TRBJ1-6): DAMVIQNPRYQVTQFGKPVTLSCSQTLNHNVMYWYQQKSSQAPKLLFHYYDKDFNNEADTPDNFQSRRPNTSFCFLDIRSPGLGDTAMYLCATSRGQPNNSPLHFGNGTRLTVT.